This TCR beta chain was sequenced in a study of identical twins. TCRdb itself ran the 5' RACE reads through MiXCR, one entry per CDR3 protein. The sample lists some 560,000 distinct CDR3 sequences, just under 10% occurring once. Study conclusions and caveats: The study found excess low generation probability among twin-shared out-of-frame alpha sequences.

Healthy Caucasians, and only they, were the donors. A remark on this clonotype: Its antigen is not identified.

CDR3 size: 15 residues. The V and J ends lost 1 base and 5 bases, in that order; junction bases with no gene match: 8. Germline CDR1 and CDR2: SGHAT and FQNNGV. This sample was shared with a second study, whose subject was yellow fever vaccine responses in identical twins.

The origin of this receptor is a woman in her late teens or twenties in good health. Specimen: PBMCs. This chain links TRBV11-2 with TRBJ2-7; 7 bases are shared with TRBD2. The CDR3 bases are TGTGCCAGCAGCTTAGGAGGCGGGAGAAACCACGAGCAGTACTTC. It codes for CASSLGGGRNHEQYF.